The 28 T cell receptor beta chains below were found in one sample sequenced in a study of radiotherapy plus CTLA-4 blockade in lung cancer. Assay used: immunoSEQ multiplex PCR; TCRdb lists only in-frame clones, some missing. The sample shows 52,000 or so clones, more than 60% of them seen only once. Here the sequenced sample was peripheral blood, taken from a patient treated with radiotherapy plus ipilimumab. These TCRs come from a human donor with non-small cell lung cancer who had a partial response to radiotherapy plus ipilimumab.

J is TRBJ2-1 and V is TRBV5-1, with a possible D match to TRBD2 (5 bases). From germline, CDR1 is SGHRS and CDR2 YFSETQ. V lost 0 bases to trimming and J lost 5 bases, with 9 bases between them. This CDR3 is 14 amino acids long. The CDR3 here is CASSLDLADNEQFF. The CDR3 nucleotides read TGCGCCAGCAGCTTGGATCTAGCCGACAATGAGCAGTTCTTC.

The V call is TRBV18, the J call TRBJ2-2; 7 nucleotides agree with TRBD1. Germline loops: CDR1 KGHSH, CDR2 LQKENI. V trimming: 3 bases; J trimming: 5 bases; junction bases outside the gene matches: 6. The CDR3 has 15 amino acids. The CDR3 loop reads CASSPSPGGTGELFF. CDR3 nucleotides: TGTGCCAGCTCACCGTCCCCAGGGGGAACCGGGGAGCTGTTTTTT.

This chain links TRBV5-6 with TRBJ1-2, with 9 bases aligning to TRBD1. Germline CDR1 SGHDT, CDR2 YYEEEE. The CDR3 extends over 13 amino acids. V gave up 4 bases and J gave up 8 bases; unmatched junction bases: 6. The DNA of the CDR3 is TGTGCCAGCAGCACGGACAGGGGATACGGCTACACCTTC. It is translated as CASSTDRGYGYTF.

DNA for the CDR3: TGTGCCAGCAGCTTTATGGAACAGGGGTGGACAGATACGCAGTATTTT. It is translated as CASSFMEQGWTDTQYF. The chain has TRBV5-6 and TRBJ2-3; TRBD1 matches at 7 bases. V lost 2 bases and J lost 3; bases outside the gene matches: 9. Per germline, CDR1 SGHDT and CDR2 YYEEEE. This CDR3 region has 16 residues.

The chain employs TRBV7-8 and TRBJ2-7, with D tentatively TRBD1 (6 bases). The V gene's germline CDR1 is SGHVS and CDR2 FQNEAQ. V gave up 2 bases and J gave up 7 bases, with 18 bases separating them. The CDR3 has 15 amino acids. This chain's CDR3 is CASSLTPGDPWEQYF. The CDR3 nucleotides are TGTGCCAGCAGCTTAACGCCAGGGGACCCCTGGGAGCAGTACTTC.

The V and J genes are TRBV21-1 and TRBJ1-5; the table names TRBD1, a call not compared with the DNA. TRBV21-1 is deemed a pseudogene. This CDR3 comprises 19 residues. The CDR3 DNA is TGTGCCAGCAGCATTCCAGGGTGTAAGTTTTTGGGGCTCAATCAGCCCCAGCATTTT. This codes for CASSIPGCKFLGLNQPQHF.

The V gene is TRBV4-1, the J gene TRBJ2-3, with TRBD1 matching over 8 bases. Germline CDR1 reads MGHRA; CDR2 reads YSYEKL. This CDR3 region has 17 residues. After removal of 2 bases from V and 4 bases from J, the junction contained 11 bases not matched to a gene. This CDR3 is CASSQPLTGARADTQYF. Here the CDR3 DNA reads TGCGCCAGCAGCCAACCTCTGACAGGGGCGCGCGCAGATACGCAGTATTTT.

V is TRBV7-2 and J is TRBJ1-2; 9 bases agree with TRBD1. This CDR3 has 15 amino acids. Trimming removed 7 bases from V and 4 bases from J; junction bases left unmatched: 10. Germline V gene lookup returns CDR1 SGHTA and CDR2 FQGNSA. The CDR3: CASTITGGAGYGYTF. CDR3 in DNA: TGTGCCAGCACCATCACAGGGGGCGCTGGCTATGGCTACACCTTC.

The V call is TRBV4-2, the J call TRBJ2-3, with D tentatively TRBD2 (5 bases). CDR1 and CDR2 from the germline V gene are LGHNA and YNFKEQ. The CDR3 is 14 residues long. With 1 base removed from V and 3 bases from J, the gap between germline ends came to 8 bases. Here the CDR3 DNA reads TGTGCCAGCAGCCAAGGCCCGGGGACAGATACGCAGTATTTT. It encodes CASSQGPGTDTQYF.

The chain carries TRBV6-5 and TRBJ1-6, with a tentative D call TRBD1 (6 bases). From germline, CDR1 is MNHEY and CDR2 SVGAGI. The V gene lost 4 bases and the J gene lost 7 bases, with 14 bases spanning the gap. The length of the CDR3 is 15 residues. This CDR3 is CASSLWTEQNSPLHF. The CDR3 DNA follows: TGTGCCAGCAGTTTATGGACAGAACAAAATTCACCCCTCCACTTT.

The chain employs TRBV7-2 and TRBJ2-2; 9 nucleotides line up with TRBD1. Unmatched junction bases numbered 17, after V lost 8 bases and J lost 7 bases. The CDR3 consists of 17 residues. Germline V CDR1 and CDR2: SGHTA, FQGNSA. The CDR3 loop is CASEGQGVFRGRGELFF. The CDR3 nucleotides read TGTGCCAGCGAGGGACAGGGAGTCTTTCGGGGACGCGGGGAGCTGTTTTTT.

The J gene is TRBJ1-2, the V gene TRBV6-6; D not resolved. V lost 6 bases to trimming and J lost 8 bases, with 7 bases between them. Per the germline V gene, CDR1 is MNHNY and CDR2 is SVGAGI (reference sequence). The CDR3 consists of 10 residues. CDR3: CASSRLGYTF. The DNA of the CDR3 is TGTGCCAGCAGCCGTCTAGGCTACACCTTC.

CDR3 nucleotide sequence: TGTGCCAGCAGTTTCCCGGGTGTTGCCGGGGAGCTGTTTTTT. Its protein is CASSFPGVAGELFF. J is TRBJ2-2 and V is TRBV6-5; D ambiguous. CDR1 and CDR2 (germline): MNHEY, SVGAGI. The CDR3 loop spans 14 amino acids. The V gene lost 4 bases and the J gene lost 6 bases, with 12 bases spanning the gap.

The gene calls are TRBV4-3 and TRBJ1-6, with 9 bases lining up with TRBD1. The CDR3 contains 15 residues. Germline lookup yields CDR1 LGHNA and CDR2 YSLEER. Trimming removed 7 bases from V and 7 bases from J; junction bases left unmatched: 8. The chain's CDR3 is CASTARQGGNSPLHF. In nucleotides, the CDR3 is TGCGCCAGCACAGCCAGACAGGGGGGGAATTCACCCCTCCACTTT.

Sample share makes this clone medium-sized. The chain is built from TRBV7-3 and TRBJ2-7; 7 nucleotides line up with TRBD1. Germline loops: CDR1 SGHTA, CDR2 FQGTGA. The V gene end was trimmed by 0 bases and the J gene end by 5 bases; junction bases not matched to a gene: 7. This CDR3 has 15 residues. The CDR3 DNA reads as TGTGCCAGCAGCTTAACGACAGGGACCAGGGACGAGCAGTACTTC. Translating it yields CASSLTTGTRDEQYF. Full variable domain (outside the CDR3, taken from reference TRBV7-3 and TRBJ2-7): GAGVSQTPSNKVTEKGKYVELRCDPISGHTALYWYRQSLGQGPEFLIYFQGTGAADDSGLPNDRFFAVRPEGSVSTLKIQRTERGDSAVYLCASSLTTGTRDEQYFGPGTRLTVT.

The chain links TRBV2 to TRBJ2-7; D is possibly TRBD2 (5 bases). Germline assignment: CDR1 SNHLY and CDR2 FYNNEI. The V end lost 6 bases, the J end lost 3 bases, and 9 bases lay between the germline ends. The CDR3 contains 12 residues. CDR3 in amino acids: CASSLGDYEQYF. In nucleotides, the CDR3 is TGTGCCAGCAGCCTCGGGGACTACGAGCAGTACTTC.

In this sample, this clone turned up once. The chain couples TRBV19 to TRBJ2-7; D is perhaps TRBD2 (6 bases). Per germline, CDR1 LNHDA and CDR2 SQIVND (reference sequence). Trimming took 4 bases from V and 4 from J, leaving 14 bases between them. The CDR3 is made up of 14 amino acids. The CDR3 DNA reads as TGTGCCAGTAGTACATTAACCGGGGGTTACGAGCAGTACTTC. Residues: CASSTLTGGYEQYF.

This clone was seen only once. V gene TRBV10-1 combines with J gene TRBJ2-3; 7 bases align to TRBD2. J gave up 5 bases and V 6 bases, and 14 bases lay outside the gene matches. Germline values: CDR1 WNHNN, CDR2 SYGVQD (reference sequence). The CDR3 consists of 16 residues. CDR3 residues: CASSPWGGGGGDTQYF. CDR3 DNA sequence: TGCGCCAGCAGCCCCTGGGGCGGGGGAGGAGGAGATACGCAGTATTTT.

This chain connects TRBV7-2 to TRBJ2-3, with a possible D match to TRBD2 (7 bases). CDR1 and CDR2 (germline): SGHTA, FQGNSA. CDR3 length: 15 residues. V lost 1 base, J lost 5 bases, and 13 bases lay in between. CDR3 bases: TGTGCCAGCAGCTTAGGGGGGGGGCCGGTAGATACGCAGTATTTT. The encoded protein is CASSLGGGPVDTQYF.

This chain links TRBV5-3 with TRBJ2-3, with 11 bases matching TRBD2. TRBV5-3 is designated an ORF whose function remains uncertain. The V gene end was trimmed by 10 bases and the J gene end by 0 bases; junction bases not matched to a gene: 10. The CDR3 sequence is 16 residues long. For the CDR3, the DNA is TGTGCCCTAAGTAGCGGGGGGGCCCGGAGCACAGATACGCAGTATTTT. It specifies CALSSGGARSTDTQYF.

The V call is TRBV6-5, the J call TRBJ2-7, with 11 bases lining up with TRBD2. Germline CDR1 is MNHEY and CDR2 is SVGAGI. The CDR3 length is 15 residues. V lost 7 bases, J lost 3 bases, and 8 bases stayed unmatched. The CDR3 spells CASTPYTSGGYEQYF. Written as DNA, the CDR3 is TGTGCCAGCACCCCGTACACTAGCGGGGGCTACGAGCAGTACTTC.

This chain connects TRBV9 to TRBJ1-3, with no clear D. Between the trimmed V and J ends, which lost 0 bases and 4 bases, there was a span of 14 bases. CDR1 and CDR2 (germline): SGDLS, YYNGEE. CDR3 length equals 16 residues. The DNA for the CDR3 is TGTGCCAGCAGCGTAGAGGAGGTTTTGTGGGGAAACACCATATATTTT. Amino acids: CASSVEEVLWGNTIYF.

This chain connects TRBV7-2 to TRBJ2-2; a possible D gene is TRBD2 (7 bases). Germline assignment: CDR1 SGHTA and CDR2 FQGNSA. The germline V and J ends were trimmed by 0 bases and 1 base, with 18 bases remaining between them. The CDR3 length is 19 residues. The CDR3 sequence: CASSLAGSGTRRNTGELFF. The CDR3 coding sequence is TGTGCCAGCAGCTTAGCGGGGAGCGGGACAAGGAGGAACACCGGGGAGCTGTTTTTT.

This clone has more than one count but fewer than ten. The CDR3 sequence: CASSLTGLAEQYF. The CDR3 DNA sequence: TGTGCCAGCAGCCTGACAGGGTTGGCCGAGCAGTACTTC. The rearrangement uses TRBV5-6 and TRBJ2-7, with 7 bases fitting TRBD1. After removal of 4 bases from V and 6 bases from J, the junction contained 7 bases not matched to a gene. Germline CDR1 is SGHDT and CDR2 is YYEEEE. This CDR3 comprises 13 residues.

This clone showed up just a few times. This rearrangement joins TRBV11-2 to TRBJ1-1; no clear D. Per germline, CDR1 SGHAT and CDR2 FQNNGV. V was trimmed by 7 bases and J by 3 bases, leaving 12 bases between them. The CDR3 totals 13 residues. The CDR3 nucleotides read TGTGCCAGCAAAGACGGGTGGGACACTGAAGCTTTCTTT. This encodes CASKDGWDTEAFF.

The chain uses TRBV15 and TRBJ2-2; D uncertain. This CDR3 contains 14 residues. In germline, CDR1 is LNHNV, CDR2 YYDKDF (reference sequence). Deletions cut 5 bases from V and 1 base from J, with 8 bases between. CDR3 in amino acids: CATSAGRNTGELFF. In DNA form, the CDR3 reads TGTGCCACCAGCGCAGGCAGGAACACCGGGGAGCTGTTTTTT.

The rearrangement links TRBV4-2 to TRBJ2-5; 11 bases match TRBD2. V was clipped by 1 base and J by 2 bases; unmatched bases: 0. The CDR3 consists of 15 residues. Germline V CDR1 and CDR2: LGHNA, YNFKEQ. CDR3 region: CASSQGTSGQETQYF. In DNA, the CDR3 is TGTGCCAGCAGCCAAGGGACTAGCGGGCAAGAGACCCAGTACTTC.

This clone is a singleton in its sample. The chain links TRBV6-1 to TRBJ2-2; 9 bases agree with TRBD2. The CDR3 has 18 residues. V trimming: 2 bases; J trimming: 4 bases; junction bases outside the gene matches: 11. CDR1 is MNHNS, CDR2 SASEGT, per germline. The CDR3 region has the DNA TGTGCCAGCAGTGAATACGTGGCTAGCGGGGACCTCACCGGGGAGCTGTTTTTT. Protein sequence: CASSEYVASGDLTGELFF.